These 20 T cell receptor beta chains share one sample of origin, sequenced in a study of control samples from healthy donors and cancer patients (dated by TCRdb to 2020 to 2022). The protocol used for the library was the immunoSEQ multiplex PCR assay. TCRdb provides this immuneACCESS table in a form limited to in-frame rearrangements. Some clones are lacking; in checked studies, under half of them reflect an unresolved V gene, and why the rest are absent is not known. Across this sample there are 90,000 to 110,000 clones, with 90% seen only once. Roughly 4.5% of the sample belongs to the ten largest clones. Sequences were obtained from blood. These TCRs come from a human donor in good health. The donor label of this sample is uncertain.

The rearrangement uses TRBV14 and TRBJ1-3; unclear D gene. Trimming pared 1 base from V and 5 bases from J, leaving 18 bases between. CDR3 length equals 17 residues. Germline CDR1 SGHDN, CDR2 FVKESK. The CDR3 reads CASSQARWSLTRNTIYF. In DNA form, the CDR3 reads TGTGCCAGCAGCCAAGCCCGGTGGAGTTTGACCCGAAACACCATATATTTT.

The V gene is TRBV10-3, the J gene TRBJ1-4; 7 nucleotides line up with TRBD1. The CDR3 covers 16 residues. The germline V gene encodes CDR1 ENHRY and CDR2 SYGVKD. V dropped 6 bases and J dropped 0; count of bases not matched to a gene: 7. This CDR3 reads CAIRSGQSATNEKLFF. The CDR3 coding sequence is TGTGCCATCAGATCGGGACAGAGTGCAACTAATGAAAAACTGTTTTTT.

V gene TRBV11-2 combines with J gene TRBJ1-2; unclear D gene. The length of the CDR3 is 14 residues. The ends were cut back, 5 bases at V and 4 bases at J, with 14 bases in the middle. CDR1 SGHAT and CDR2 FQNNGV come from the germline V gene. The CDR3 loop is CASSRPGLGYGYTF. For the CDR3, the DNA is TGTGCCAGCAGCCGCCCGGGGTTGGGCTATGGCTACACCTTC.

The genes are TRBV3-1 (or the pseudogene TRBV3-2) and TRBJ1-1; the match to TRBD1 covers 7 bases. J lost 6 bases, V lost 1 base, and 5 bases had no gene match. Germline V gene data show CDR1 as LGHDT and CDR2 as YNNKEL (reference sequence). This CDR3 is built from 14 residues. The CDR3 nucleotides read TGTGCCAGCAGCCAAGGAACAGGGGCCGCTGAAGCTTTCTTT. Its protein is CASSQGTGAAEAFF.

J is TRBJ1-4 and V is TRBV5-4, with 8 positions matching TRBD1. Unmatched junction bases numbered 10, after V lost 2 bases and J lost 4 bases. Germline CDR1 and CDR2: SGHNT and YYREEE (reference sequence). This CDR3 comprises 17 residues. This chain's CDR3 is CASSFGQGAMLNEKLFF. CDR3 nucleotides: TGTGCCAGCAGCTTCGGGCAGGGGGCGATGCTTAATGAAAAACTGTTTTTT.

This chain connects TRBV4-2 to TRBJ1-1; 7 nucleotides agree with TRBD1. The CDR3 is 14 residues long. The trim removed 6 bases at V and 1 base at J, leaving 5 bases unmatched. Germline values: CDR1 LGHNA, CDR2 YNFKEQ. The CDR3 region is CASRPDRENTEAFF. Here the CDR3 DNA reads TGTGCCAGCAGACCCGACAGGGAGAACACTGAAGCTTTCTTT.

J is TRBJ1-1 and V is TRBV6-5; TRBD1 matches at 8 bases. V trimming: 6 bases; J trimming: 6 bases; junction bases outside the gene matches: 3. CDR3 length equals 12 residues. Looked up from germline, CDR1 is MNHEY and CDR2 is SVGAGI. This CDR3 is CASSQQGAEAFF. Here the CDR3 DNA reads TGTGCCAGCAGCCAACAGGGGGCTGAAGCTTTCTTT.

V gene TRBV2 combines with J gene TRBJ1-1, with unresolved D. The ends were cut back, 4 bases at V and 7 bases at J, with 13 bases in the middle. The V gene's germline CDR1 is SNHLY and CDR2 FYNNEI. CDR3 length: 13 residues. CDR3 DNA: TGTGCCAGCAGTGTGGAGACTACCTTTGAAGCTTTCTTT. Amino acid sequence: CASSVETTFEAFF.

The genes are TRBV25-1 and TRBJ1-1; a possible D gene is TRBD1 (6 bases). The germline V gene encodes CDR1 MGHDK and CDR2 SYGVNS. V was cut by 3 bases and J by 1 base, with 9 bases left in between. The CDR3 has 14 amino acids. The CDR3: CASSDTRGNTEAFF. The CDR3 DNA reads TGTGCCAGCAGTGACACCAGGGGGAACACTGAAGCTTTCTTT.

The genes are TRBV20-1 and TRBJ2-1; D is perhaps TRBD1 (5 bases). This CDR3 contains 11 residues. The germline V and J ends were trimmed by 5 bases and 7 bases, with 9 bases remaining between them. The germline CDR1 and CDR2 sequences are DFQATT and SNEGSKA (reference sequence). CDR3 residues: CSAYGQNEQFF. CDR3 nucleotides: TGCAGTGCTTACGGACAAAATGAGCAGTTCTTC.

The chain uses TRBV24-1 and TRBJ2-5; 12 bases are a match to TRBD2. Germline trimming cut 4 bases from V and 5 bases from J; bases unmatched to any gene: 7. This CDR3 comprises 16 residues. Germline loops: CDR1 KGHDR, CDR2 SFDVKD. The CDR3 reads CATSDLLAGGGETQYF. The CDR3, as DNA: TGTGCCACCAGTGACCTACTAGCGGGGGGCGGGGAGACCCAGTACTTC.

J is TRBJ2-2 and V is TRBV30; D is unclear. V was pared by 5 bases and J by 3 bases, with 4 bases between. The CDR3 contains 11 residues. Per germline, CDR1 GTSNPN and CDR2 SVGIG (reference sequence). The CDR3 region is CAWGDTGELFF. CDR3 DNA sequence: TGTGCCTGGGGGGACACCGGGGAGCTGTTTTTT.

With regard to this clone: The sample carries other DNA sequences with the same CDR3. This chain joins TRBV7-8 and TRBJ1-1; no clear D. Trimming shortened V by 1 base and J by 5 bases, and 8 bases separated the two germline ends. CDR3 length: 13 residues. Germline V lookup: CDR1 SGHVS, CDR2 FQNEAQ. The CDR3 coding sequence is TGTGCCAGCAGCTTAGTTCGGGGAACTGAAGCTTTCTTT. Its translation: CASSLVRGTEAFF.

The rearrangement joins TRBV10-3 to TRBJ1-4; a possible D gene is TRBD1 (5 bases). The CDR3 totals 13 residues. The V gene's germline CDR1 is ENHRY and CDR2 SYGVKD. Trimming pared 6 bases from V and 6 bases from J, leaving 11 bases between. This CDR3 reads CAIRGGTDEKLFF. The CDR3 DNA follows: TGTGCCATCAGGGGAGGGACCGATGAAAAACTGTTTTTT.

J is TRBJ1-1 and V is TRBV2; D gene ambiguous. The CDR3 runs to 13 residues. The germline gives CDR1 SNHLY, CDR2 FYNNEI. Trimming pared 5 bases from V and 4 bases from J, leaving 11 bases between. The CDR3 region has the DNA TGTGCCAGCAGTAAGGGAGAGGGCACTGAAGCTTTCTTT. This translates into CASSKGEGTEAFF.

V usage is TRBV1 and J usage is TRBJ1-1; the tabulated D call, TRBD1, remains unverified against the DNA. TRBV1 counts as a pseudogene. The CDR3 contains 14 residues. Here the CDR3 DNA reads TGCACCACCACCCCCCACAGGGCAAACACTGAAGCTTTCTTT. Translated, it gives CTTTPHRANTEAFF.

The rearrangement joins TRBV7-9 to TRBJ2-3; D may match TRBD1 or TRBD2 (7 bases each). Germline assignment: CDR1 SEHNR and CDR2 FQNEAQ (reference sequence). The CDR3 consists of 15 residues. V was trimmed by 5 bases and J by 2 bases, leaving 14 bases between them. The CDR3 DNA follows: TGTGCCAGCAGCCTTCAGGGGGGGCACACAGATACGCAGTATTTT. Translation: CASSLQGGHTDTQYF.

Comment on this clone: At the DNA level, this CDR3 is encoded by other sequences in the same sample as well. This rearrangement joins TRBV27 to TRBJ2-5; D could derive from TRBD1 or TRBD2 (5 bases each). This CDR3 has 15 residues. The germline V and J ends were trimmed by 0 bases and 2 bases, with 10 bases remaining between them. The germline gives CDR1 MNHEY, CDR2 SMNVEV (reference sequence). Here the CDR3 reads CASSLSPGRQETQYF. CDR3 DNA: TGTGCCAGCAGTTTATCGCCGGGACGGCAAGAGACCCAGTACTTC.

CDR3 coding DNA: TGCGCCAGCAGCCAAGCGATTTTGGTCACTGAAGCTTTCTTT. Its protein product is CASSQAILVTEAFF. The genes are TRBV4-1 and TRBJ1-1, with unresolved D. Germline assignment: CDR1 MGHRA and CDR2 YSYEKL. The CDR3 has 14 amino acids. The V end was cut by 1 base, the J end by 4 bases, with 10 bases between.

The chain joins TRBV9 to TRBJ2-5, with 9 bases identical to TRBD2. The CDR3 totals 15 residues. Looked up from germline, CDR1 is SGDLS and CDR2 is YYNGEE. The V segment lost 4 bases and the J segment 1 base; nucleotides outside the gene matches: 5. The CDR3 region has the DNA TGTGCCAGCAGCCCAATAGCGGGGGCCCAAGAGACCCAGTACTTC. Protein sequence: CASSPIAGAQETQYF.